Following are 3 T cell receptor beta chains from one sample sequenced in a study of tissue T cells after allogeneic stem cell transplantation (dated by TCRdb to between 2021 and 2023). Receptors were amplified or captured by the immunoSEQ multiplex PCR assay. TCRdb stores this immuneACCESS table with in-frame sequences only. Part of the clones is absent; in the studies checked, under half of the shortfall reflects unresolved V genes, and no reason is known for the rest. Within this sample are thousands of clones, with approximately 46% of them counted one time only. The ten biggest clones cover about 5.7% of the sample. What the time point label conveys for this sample: mouse harvest day 7 after allogeneic transplant. Each mouse graft consisted of 10^7 T-cell-depleted bone marrow cells plus 10^6 splenic CD5+ T cells and was given by tail vein injection. The sample comprised gut tissue. These receptors were taken from a female BALB/c mouse given C57BL/6 T cells with graft-versus-host disease after an allogeneic hematopoietic cell transplant.

In the case of this clone: Genes and germline come from the mouse. The read is 1 residue too short to cover the CDR3 end, so that end is filled in from the germline J gene. The V and J genes are TRBV4 and TRBJ2-7, with 10 bases matching TRBD1. The junction had 4 bases not matched to a gene; V was cut back by 6 bases and J by 2 bases. This CDR3 spans 14 amino acids. Germline-derived CDR1 and CDR2 are LGHDT and YNNKQL (reference sequence). This CDR3 is CASSPGTGAYEQYF. Incomplete CDR3 DNA: TGTGCCAGCAGTCCCGGGACAGGGGCCTATGAACAGTAC.

In this sample, this clone turned up a few times. Each gene name is a mouse one. The read gets to within 1 residue of the CDR3 end, and the germline J gene fills in the rest. This chain links TRBV3 with TRBJ1-2; no definite D call. The CDR3 contains 14 residues. With 3 bases removed from V and 0 bases from J, the gap between germline ends came to 8 bases. Germline assignment: CDR1 SNHLY and CDR2 FYNGKV (reference sequence). CDR3 DNA (partial): TGTGCCAGCAGCTTGAGGTTTGCAAACTCCGACTACACC. Translation gives CASSLRFANSDYT. The whole CDR3 protein is CASSLRFANSDYTF.

In its sample, this clone was seen a few times. Genes and germline are mouse. The read finishes 1 residue shy of the CDR3 end, and the germline J gene is used to complete it. The chain employs TRBV1 and TRBJ1-5; D gene uncertain. Trimming shortened V by 0 bases and J by 1 base, and 4 bases separated the two germline ends. Germline assignment: CDR1 NSQYPW and CDR2 LRSPGD (reference sequence). The CDR3 length is 14 residues. The covered CDR3 bases are TGCACCTGCAGTGCAGACAGAAACAACCAGGCTCCGCTT. Encoded protein: CTCSADRNNQAPL. The entire CDR3 protein is CTCSADRNNQAPLF. Filled out from reference TRBV1 and TRBJ1-5, the complete variable domain reads VTLLEQNPRWRLVPRGQAVNLRCILKNSQYPWMSWYQQDLQKQLQWLFTLRSPGDKEVKSLPGADYLATRVTDTELRLQVANMSQGRTLYCTCSADRNNQAPLFGEGTRLSVL.